The entry that follows covers one TCR beta chain sequence. This specimen belongs to a study of human T cells and chemical hapten exposure. The overall study: Recorded diagnoses among the mostly female patients were alopecia areata, totalis or universalis.

TCRdb reprocessed the RACE reads with MiXCR, giving one entry per CDR3 protein. The repertoire includes approximately 60,000 distinct CDR3 sequences, approximately 11% of them detected once, and approximately 2% sits in the top ten. The time point was: patch test 3, about 24 weeks after DPC sensitization. The treatment is: therapeutic diphenylcyclopropenone sensitization with weekly scalp DPC. The ends lost 2 bases at V and 10 bases at J; junction bases unmatched: 10. The CDR3 is made up of 14 amino acids. Germline V lookup: CDR1 MDHEN, CDR2 SYDVKM. This TCR derives from a woman younger than 45 with alopecia areata. Some clones in this sample may be carry-over from other donors' samples. The source was whole blood, collected in connection with sensitization to the hapten diphenylcyclopropenone (DPC). The chain links TRBV28 to TRBJ1-2, with 7 bases fitting TRBD1. CDR3 DNA: TGTGCCAGCAGTTTACCCACCGGGACAGAGGACTACACCTTC. Residues: CASSLPTGTEDYTF.